Following are 18 T cell receptor beta chains from one sample sequenced in a study of blood T cell repertoires in COVID-19. Sequencing was performed with immunoSEQ multiplex PCR; in TCRdb, only in-frame clones are kept and a portion is missing. Here the sample spans roughly 68,000 clones, over 75% being singletons. Sequenced material: peripheral blood. These receptors came from a man aged 50 or older with acute or convalescent COVID-19.

In DNA form, the CDR3 reads TGTGCCAGCAGCCCCGGGGGAACCTACGAGCAGTACGTC. It codes for CASSPGGTYEQYV. V gene TRBV4-2 combines with J gene TRBJ2-7; D might be TRBD2 (6 bases). This CDR3 has 13 amino acids. CDR1 is LGHNA, CDR2 YNFKEQ, per germline. Trimming took 4 bases from V and 2 from J, leaving 9 bases between them.

The chain is built from TRBV2 and TRBJ1-2; D gene unclear. Germline V CDR1 and CDR2: SNHLY, FYNNEI. CDR3 length equals 14 residues. The V end lost 5 bases, the J end lost 4 bases, and 14 bases lay between the germline ends. The CDR3 is CASSYSTVVYGYTF. CDR3 bases: TGTGCCAGCAGTTACAGTACAGTTGTCTATGGCTACACCTTC.

This clone was seen once. The V and J genes are TRBV20-1 and TRBJ1-6; unclear D gene. CDR1 and CDR2 from the germline V gene are DFQATT and SNEGSKA (reference sequence). The CDR3 consists of 11 residues. Deletions cut 3 bases from V and 10 bases from J, with 7 bases between. CDR3 residues: CSASTRSPLHF. The DNA for the CDR3 is TGCAGTGCTAGTACAAGATCACCCCTCCACTTT.

The rearrangement joins TRBV4-2 to TRBJ2-2; 16 bases align to TRBD2. From germline, CDR1 is LGHNA and CDR2 YNFKEQ. The CDR3 spans 18 residues. Trimming removed 3 bases from V and 3 bases from J; junction bases left unmatched: 4. The CDR3 here is CASSQGLAGGPDTGELFF. DNA of the CDR3: TGTGCCAGCAGCCAGGGACTAGCGGGGGGGCCGGACACCGGGGAGCTGTTTTTT.

The V and J genes are TRBV11-2 and TRBJ1-2; no reliable D call. There are 16 residues in the CDR3. The germline V gene has CDR1 SGHAT and CDR2 FQNNGV. The V gene lost 4 bases and the J gene lost 5 bases, with 20 bases spanning the gap. The CDR3 protein is CASSSYMYKTFYGYTF. In DNA, the CDR3 is TGTGCCAGCAGCTCATACATGTACAAGACTTTTTATGGCTACACCTTC.

The CDR3 nucleotides read TGTGCCAGCAGTGAAGCGCACCCGGGGGAGTACACCGGGGAGCTGTTTTTT. This encodes CASSEAHPGEYTGELFF. The V gene is TRBV6-1, the J gene TRBJ2-2, with D maybe TRBD2 (6 bases). The CDR3 totals 17 residues. V dropped 0 bases and J dropped 3 bases, with 14 bases sitting between them. Germline V gene sequence: CDR1 MNHNS, CDR2 SASEGT.

V is TRBV5-4 and J is TRBJ2-1; TRBD1 agrees at 8 bases. The J segment lost 6 bases and the V segment lost 2 bases, leaving 7 bases of the junction unmatched. Germline-derived CDR1 and CDR2 are SGHNT and YYREEE (reference sequence). CDR3 size: 15 residues. CDR3 in amino acids: CASSFAGTGFNEQFF. CDR3 nucleotides: TGTGCCAGCAGCTTCGCGGGGACAGGCTTCAATGAGCAGTTCTTC.

A single count supports this clone. The J gene is TRBJ1-6, the V gene TRBV7-3; 9 nucleotides agree with TRBD1. Trimming cost V 1 base and J 9 bases; bases outside gene matches: 4. Germline loops: CDR1 SGHTA, CDR2 FQGTGA. This CDR3 is 15 amino acids long. The CDR3 protein is CASSLSSGQGSPLHF. Here the CDR3 DNA reads TGTGCCAGCAGCTTAAGCTCGGGACAGGGTTCACCCCTCCACTTT.

The rearrangement links TRBV19 to TRBJ1-1; D may be TRBD1 (6 bases). The ends were cut back, 5 bases at V and 3 bases at J, with 13 bases in the middle. CDR1 LNHDA and CDR2 SQIVND come from the germline V gene (reference sequence). CDR3 size: 14 residues. The CDR3 DNA follows: TGTGCCAGTAGTCCCTGGGACACCTACACTGAAGCTTTCTTT. Translated: CASSPWDTYTEAFF.

A note on this clone: Other DNA sequences in the sample encode the same CDR3. In DNA form, the CDR3 reads TGTGCCAGCAGCCAAGAGGTACAGTACGGGACTCAGTACTTC. Amino acids: CASSQEVQYGTQYF. The genes are TRBV4-2 and TRBJ2-5; maybe TRBD2 (6 bases). The CDR3 is 14 amino acids. The V gene lost 0 bases and the J gene lost 11 bases, with 16 bases spanning the gap. Germline V lookup: CDR1 LGHNA, CDR2 YNFKEQ.

This clone was seen only a few times. V usage is TRBV6-2 or TRBV6-3 and J usage is TRBJ1-5; a weak D match, TRBD1 (6 bases). This CDR3 is 17 amino acids long. Germline V CDR1 and CDR2: MNHEY, SVGEGT. V was cut by 0 bases and J by 0 bases, with 12 bases left in between. The CDR3 spells CASSYSTGGLSNQPQHF. CDR3 nucleotide sequence: TGTGCCAGCAGTTACTCGACAGGCGGACTTAGCAATCAGCCCCAGCATTTT.

V is TRBV9 and J is TRBJ1-5; 7 bases agree with TRBD1. The CDR3 spans 15 residues. V lost 4 bases to trimming and J lost 6 bases; unmatched junction nucleotides: 10. Per germline, CDR1 SGDLS and CDR2 YYNGEE. The CDR3 protein is CASSRGGGLGQPQHF. The CDR3 DNA reads as TGTGCCAGCAGCCGAGGGGGCGGATTGGGTCAGCCCCAGCATTTT. Looking up the rest from reference TRBV9 and TRBJ1-5 gives the full variable domain: DSGVTQTPKHLITATGQRVTLRCSPRSGDLSVYWYQQSLDQGLQFLIQYYNGEERAKGNILERFSAQQFPDLHSELNLSSLELGDSALYFCASSRGGGLGQPQHFGDGTRLSIL.

The chain carries TRBV6-2 or TRBV6-3 and TRBJ1-5; D gene unclear. CDR3 size: 16 residues. From germline, CDR1 is MNHEY and CDR2 SVGEGT. V was clipped by 6 bases and J by 2 bases, with 17 bases between them. CDR3 loop: CASSPVEGFGNQPQHF. In DNA, the CDR3 is TGTGCCAGCAGCCCTGTCGAGGGCTTTGGCAATCAGCCCCAGCATTTT.

The chain uses TRBV11-3 and TRBJ2-5, with TRBD2 identical over 12 bases. The V segment lost 1 base and the J segment 0 bases; nucleotides outside the gene matches: 0. This CDR3 is built from 16 residues. Germline CDR1 is SGHNT and CDR2 is YENEEA. The CDR3 protein is CASSLGTSGDQETQYF. For the CDR3, the DNA is TGTGCCAGCAGCTTAGGGACTAGCGGGGACCAAGAGACCCAGTACTTC.

The V and J genes are TRBV10-1 and TRBJ2-4; D call uncertain. Trimming took off 2 bases at V and 2 bases at J, with 4 bases between the two ends. Germline V gene lookup returns CDR1 WNHNN and CDR2 SYGVQD (reference sequence). The CDR3 consists of 13 residues. For the CDR3, the DNA is TGCGCCAGCAGTGAGAACACCAAAAACATTCAGTACTTC. As protein: CASSENTKNIQYF.

V is TRBV7-2 and J is TRBJ2-2; 12 bases map to TRBD2. V shed 4 bases, J shed 4 bases, and the junction held 1 base outside the gene matches. CDR3 length equals 15 residues. The germline V gene has CDR1 SGHTA and CDR2 FQGNSA. The CDR3 DNA reads TGTGCCAGCAGCTCACTAGCGGGAGGCACCGGGGAGCTGTTTTTT. Its protein product is CASSSLAGGTGELFF.

This rearrangement joins TRBV24-1 to TRBJ1-2; tentative D call: TRBD1 (5 bases). This CDR3 is 15 amino acids long. V dropped 9 bases and J dropped 7 bases, with 23 bases sitting between them. Germline V CDR1 and CDR2: KGHDR, SFDVKD. This CDR3 reads CATQTALELGGGYTF. Written as DNA, the CDR3 is TGTGCCACCCAAACAGCACTTGAGTTGGGGGGTGGCTACACCTTC.

The chain links TRBV4-1 to TRBJ2-7; a possible D gene is TRBD2 (6 bases). The CDR3 spans 14 residues. From germline, CDR1 is MGHRA and CDR2 YSYEKL. The V gene lost 2 bases and the J gene lost 2 bases, with 10 bases spanning the gap. CDR3 sequence: CASSQYAGPYEQYV. As DNA, the CDR3 is TGCGCCAGCAGCCAATACGCGGGGCCCTACGAGCAGTACGTC.